This TCR beta chain appears in the sequencing data of a study of a mutant IDH1 vaccine in newly diagnosed glioma. Study background: Vaccine dosing followed radiotherapy by 4-6 weeks, or accompanied temozolomide cycles.

Time point: week 23, last vaccination. Mutant IDH1 20-mer peptide, at 300 ug, made up each vaccine dose, with topical imiquimod. As for this clone: What it recognizes is unknown.

The assay was immunoSEQ multiplex PCR, and TCRdb's table has in-frame clones only and misses some. Among tens of thousands of clones listed, approximately 80% were seen once. J lost 0 bases, V lost 4 bases, and 13 bases had no gene match. The CDR3 has 18 amino acids. Looked up from germline, CDR1 is MDHEN and CDR2 is SYDVKM. The specimen was PBMCs, collected from a glioma patient whose treatment included an IDH1 peptide vaccine. The gene calls are TRBV28 and TRBJ2-3, with TRBD2 identical over 7 bases. This sequence was found in a woman between 18 and 29 years old with glioma. CDR3 coding DNA: TGTGCCAGCAGTTCGAGCAAAAAGGGAGGGACTAGCACAGATACGCAGTATTTT. Translation gives CASSSSKKGGTSTDTQYF.